This TCR beta chain is from a study of metastatic and nonmetastatic thyroid tumors. Concerning this clone: Its antigen is currently unknown.

The entire patient cohort was treatment-naive prior to thyroid surgery. The V gene lost 5 bases and the J gene lost 6 bases, with 16 bases spanning the gap. The CDR3 covers 14 residues. Germline V lookup: CDR1 MDHEN, CDR2 SYDVKM. Findings and limits, study-wide: Reportedly, malignant thyroid tumors had significantly higher TCR beta diversity than benign nodules, in blood and tumor.

Original handling: The study's classifier, a distant-metastasis tool for papillary thyroid cancer, was built using CDR3 differences across clinicopathological groups. TCRdb recomputed clones from the PCR reads via MiXCR. The V and J calls were not made by the authors but by TCRdb's processing. The sample yields around 34,000 clones, less than 30% seen once. The chain combines TRBV28 with TRBJ1-2; a possible D gene is TRBD1 (5 bases). The specimen was blood. This TCR came from a female donor with papillary thyroid cancer or a benign thyroid nodule (not recorded which). Some clones in this sample may be carry-over from other donors' samples. In nucleotides, the CDR3 is TGTGCCAGCAGTATGGCCAGGGAATTAAATGGCTACACCTTC. It translates to CASSMARELNGYTF.